Listed here are 32 T cell receptor beta chains from one sample, sequenced in a study of blood T cell repertoires in COVID-19. The table came from immunoSEQ multiplex PCR; TCRdb's copy has only in-frame clones and leaves some out. The sample holds around 45,000 clones, about 90% seen once. Sequencing was done on a sample of peripheral blood. The origin of the receptors is a human donor in a cohort sampled during active COVID-19.

V usage is TRBV18 and J usage is TRBJ2-7; the D gene is possibly TRBD2 (6 bases). Germline assignment: CDR1 KGHSH and CDR2 LQKENI. The germline V and J ends were trimmed by 0 bases and 2 bases, with 8 bases remaining between them. This CDR3 is 14 amino acids long. The CDR3 sequence is CASSPPSGPYEQYF. The CDR3 DNA is TGTGCCAGCTCACCACCTAGCGGCCCCTACGAGCAGTACTTC.

The rearrangement links TRBV24-1 to TRBJ2-1; 14 bases are shared with TRBD2. This CDR3 region has 19 residues. Trimming took 7 bases from V and 0 from J; bases not matched to a gene: 10. In germline, CDR1 is KGHDR, CDR2 SFDVKD. CDR3 sequence: CATSLGTSGGQSSYNEQFF. CDR3 sequence (DNA): TGTGCCACCAGCCTCGGGACTAGCGGGGGCCAGAGCTCCTACAATGAGCAGTTCTTC.

The genes are TRBV7-6 and TRBJ2-3; a weak D match, TRBD2 (7 bases). This CDR3 contains 18 residues. V was cut by 5 bases and J by 5 bases, with 26 bases left in between. Germline loops: CDR1 SGHVS, CDR2 FNYEAQ. The CDR3 protein is CASSRGAGQGGMGDTQYF. The CDR3 region has the DNA TGTGCCAGCAGCCGGGGGGCCGGGCAGGGAGGTATGGGAGATACGCAGTATTTT.

The gene calls are TRBV7-9 and TRBJ2-5; the match to TRBD2 covers 10 bases. V was clipped by 5 bases and J by 2 bases; unmatched bases: 5. The germline V gene has CDR1 SEHNR and CDR2 FQNEAQ (reference sequence). This CDR3 spans 15 amino acids. The CDR3 sequence is CASSPRAGGQETQYF. CDR3 DNA sequence: TGTGCCAGCAGCCCCCGAGCGGGGGGGCAAGAGACCCAGTACTTC. The full variable domain, in which reference TRBV7-9 and TRBJ2-5 provide the parts outside the CDR3, is DTGVSQNPRHKITKRGQNVTFRCDPISEHNRLYWYRQTLGQGPEFLTYFQNEAQLEKSRLLSDRFSAERPKGSFSTLEIQRTEQGDSAMYLCASSPRAGGQETQYFGPGTRLLVL.

This chain joins TRBV6-5 and TRBJ2-1; tentatively, D is TRBD2 (5 bases). Per the germline V gene, CDR1 is MNHEY and CDR2 is SVGAGI. V was clipped by 4 bases and J by 7 bases, with 17 bases between them. This CDR3 is built from 15 residues. The DNA for the CDR3 is TGTGCCAGCAGTTCCTACTCCGGGGTTGGGAATGAGCAGTTCTTC. Its protein is CASSSYSGVGNEQFF.

This chain connects TRBV15 to TRBJ2-1; TRBD2 might be the D (6 bases). The V gene lost 3 bases and the J gene lost 12 bases, with 12 bases spanning the gap. Germline V lookup: CDR1 LNHNV, CDR2 YYDKDF (reference sequence). This CDR3 contains 12 residues. The CDR3 region is CATSRSIGGQFF. In nucleotides, the CDR3 is TGTGCCACCAGCAGGTCGATCGGGGGGCAGTTCTTC.

This chain connects TRBV19 to TRBJ2-2; perhaps TRBD2 as D (7 bases). The CDR3 is made up of 15 amino acids. The germline CDR1 and CDR2 sequences are LNHDA and SQIVND (reference sequence). V lost 7 bases, J lost 0 bases, and 12 bases lay in between. The CDR3 here is CASIRGGANTGELFF. CDR3 coding DNA: TGTGCCAGTATTAGGGGGGGCGCGAACACCGGGGAGCTGTTTTTT.

The V and J genes are TRBV3-1 (or the pseudogene TRBV3-2) and TRBJ2-7; 12 nucleotides match TRBD1. Germline lookup yields CDR1 LGHDT and CDR2 YNNKEL (reference sequence). The V segment lost 4 bases and the J segment 2 bases; nucleotides outside the gene matches: 9. The CDR3 spans 17 residues. The CDR3 nucleotides read TGTGCCAGCAGCCGACCGGGACAGGGGGCTTCTACCTACGAGCAGTACTTC. Its protein is CASSRPGQGASTYEQYF.

This sequence joins TRBV7-2 and TRBJ2-2, with 7 positions matching TRBD2. The J segment lost 1 base and the V segment lost 3 bases, leaving 2 bases of the junction unmatched. Germline V gene data show CDR1 as SGHTA and CDR2 as FQGNSA. CDR3 length: 15 residues. The CDR3 DNA follows: TGTGCCAGCAGCTTTGCGGGGGTGAACACCGGGGAGCTGTTTTTT. Protein sequence: CASSFAGVNTGELFF.

This clone was seen more than once but under ten times. The junction and the germline gene differ at one end; a read error may be behind it. This chain joins TRBV7-7 and TRBJ1-2, with 7 bases aligning to TRBD1. The CDR3 is made up of 17 amino acids. The germline CDR1 and CDR2 sequences are SSHAT and FNYEAQ (reference sequence). CDR3 sequence reads: CASSLAGQLPLNYGYTF. DNA for the CDR3: TGTGCTAGCAGCTTAGCGGGACAGCTTCCTCTTAACTATGGCTACACCTTC.

The chain has TRBV11-2 and TRBJ2-7; maybe TRBD1 (5 bases). CDR3 length equals 13 residues. From germline, CDR1 is SGHAT and CDR2 FQNNGV. V was clipped by 4 bases and J by 4 bases, with 11 bases between them. DNA of the CDR3: TGTGCCAGCAGCTCAGGGATCCGGTACGAGCAGTACTTC. Amino acids: CASSSGIRYEQYF. The full variable domain, in which reference TRBV11-2 and TRBJ2-7 provide the parts outside the CDR3, is EAGVAQSPRYKIIEKRQSVAFWCNPISGHATLYWYQQILGQGPKLLIQFQNNGVVDDSQLPKDRFSAERLKGVDSTLKIQPAKLEDSAVYLCASSSGIRYEQYFGPGTRLTVT.

This chain links TRBV3-1 (or the pseudogene TRBV3-2) with TRBJ2-4, with 8 bases matching TRBD1. V trimming: 4 bases; J trimming: 1 base; junction bases outside the gene matches: 3. Germline V CDR1 and CDR2: LGHDT, YNNKEL (reference sequence). The length of the CDR3 is 15 residues. DNA for the CDR3: TGTGCCAGCAGCCTTCGGGACAGGGCCAAAAACATTCAGTACTTC. Amino acids: CASSLRDRAKNIQYF.

The V gene is TRBV5-1, the J gene TRBJ2-7, with D unresolved. The V end lost 5 bases, the J end lost 7 bases, and 10 bases lay between the germline ends. Germline CDR1 reads SGHRS; CDR2 reads YFSETQ. This CDR3 contains 11 residues. CDR3 sequence reads: CASSDTLEQYF. The DNA for the CDR3 is TGCGCCAGCAGTGACACCTTAGAGCAGTACTTC.

This rearrangement joins TRBV7-2 to TRBJ1-5; the D gene is possibly TRBD1 (5 bases). The CDR3 consists of 15 residues. V lost 1 base to trimming and J lost 0 bases, with 7 bases between them. Germline V CDR1 and CDR2: SGHTA, FQGNSA. CDR3 DNA: TGTGCCAGCAGCTTAGGGGGGGATAGCAATCAGCCCCAGCATTTT. This gives the protein CASSLGGDSNQPQHF.

This clone occurred a few times. The chain employs TRBV4-1 and TRBJ2-2; 7 nucleotides align to TRBD1. The CDR3 has 16 residues. CDR1 is MGHRA and CDR2 is YSYEKL in the germline V gene. Unmatched junction bases numbered 8, after V lost 0 bases and J lost 7 bases. In nucleotides, the CDR3 is TGCGCCAGCAGCCAAGATCGGAGAGGGGGCCACGGGGAGCTGTTTTTT. Translated, it gives CASSQDRRGGHGELFF.

The chain employs TRBV20-1 and TRBJ2-1, with 11 bases identical to TRBD2. Trimming took 3 bases from V and 0 from J; bases not matched to a gene: 1. CDR1 and CDR2 from the germline V gene are DFQATT and SNEGSKA (reference sequence). The CDR3 spans 15 residues. DNA of the CDR3: TGCAGTGCTAGTAGCGGGGGGGCCTCCTACAATGAGCAGTTCTTC. As protein: CSASSGGASYNEQFF.

This clone has more than one count but fewer than ten. V gene TRBV5-1 combines with J gene TRBJ2-7; D is perhaps TRBD1 (5 bases). The CDR3 is made up of 14 amino acids. Trimming took 6 bases from V and 5 from J, leaving 18 bases between them. Per the germline V gene, CDR1 is SGHRS and CDR2 is YFSETQ. CDR3 nucleotides: TGCGCCAGCACCTGGGGCAGCCTTGGGAACGAGCAGTACTTC. This codes for CASTWGSLGNEQYF.

The rearrangement uses TRBV27 and TRBJ1-6; TRBD1 might be the D (6 bases). CDR3 size: 17 residues. The V and J ends lost 0 bases and 0 bases respectively, with 9 bases between them. CDR1 and CDR2 (germline): MNHEY, SMNVEV (reference sequence). CDR3 in amino acids: CASSLSQGSSYNSPLHF. CDR3 DNA: TGTGCCAGCAGTTTATCGCAGGGGAGCTCCTATAATTCACCCCTCCACTTT.

This rearrangement joins TRBV7-9 to TRBJ2-7, with no clear D. This CDR3 comprises 11 residues. Germline V CDR1 and CDR2: SEHNR, FQNEAQ (reference sequence). Trimming shortened V by 5 bases and J by 4 bases, and 6 bases separated the two germline ends. The CDR3 loop is CASSPGYEQYF. The CDR3 nucleotides are TGTGCCAGCAGCCCCGGGTACGAGCAGTACTTC.

CDR3 residues: CASSPQGTSNQPQHF. CDR3 nucleotides: TGTGCCAGCTCACCACAAGGGACATCCAATCAGCCCCAGCATTTT. This rearrangement joins TRBV18 to TRBJ1-5, with D perhaps matching TRBD1 (6 bases). From germline, CDR1 is KGHSH and CDR2 LQKENI. The CDR3 is 15 residues long. V was cut by 1 base and J by 3 bases, with 10 bases left in between.

The chain couples TRBV30 to TRBJ1-6; the match to TRBD1 covers 9 bases. V dropped 8 bases and J dropped 9; count of bases not matched to a gene: 14. Germline V gives CDR1 GTSNPN, CDR2 SVGIG (reference sequence). CDR3 size: 15 residues. CDR3 in DNA: TGTGCCGGAGACACCGGGACAGGGAGAGGTTCACCCCTCCACTTT. Amino acid sequence: CAGDTGTGRGSPLHF.

The rearrangement joins TRBV3-1 (or the pseudogene TRBV3-2) to TRBJ2-1; no reliable D call. There are 13 residues in the CDR3. Trimming took off 0 bases at V and 6 bases at J, with 6 bases between the two ends. The V gene's germline CDR1 is LGHDT and CDR2 YNNKEL (reference sequence). The CDR3 nucleotides read TGTGCCAGCAGCCAAGACACTTTCAATGAGCAGTTCTTC. This encodes CASSQDTFNEQFF.

This clone was counted a single time. V usage is TRBV5-4 and J usage is TRBJ1-4; perhaps TRBD1 as D (6 bases). The germline V and J ends were trimmed by 4 bases and 0 bases, with 13 bases remaining between them. CDR1 SGHNT and CDR2 YYREEE come from the germline V gene (reference sequence). The CDR3 loop spans 16 amino acids. For the CDR3, the DNA is TGTGCCAGCAGCCCGGGGACATACGCAACTAATGAAAAACTGTTTTTT. This codes for CASSPGTYATNEKLFF.

The rearrangement joins TRBV5-1 to TRBJ2-1, with D unclear. The CDR3 consists of 14 residues. Germline V lookup: CDR1 SGHRS, CDR2 YFSETQ. V dropped 0 bases and J dropped 3 bases, with 7 bases sitting between them. The CDR3 bases are TGCGCCAGCAGCTTGGCGGCAGGCTACAATGAGCAGTTCTTC. Protein product: CASSLAAGYNEQFF.

The genes are TRBV30 and TRBJ1-1, with 8 bases that match TRBD1. The CDR3 has 13 residues. The V gene end was trimmed by 2 bases and the J gene end by 4 bases; junction bases not matched to a gene: 3. Looked up from germline, CDR1 is GTSNPN and CDR2 is SVGIG (reference sequence). The CDR3 DNA sequence: TGTGCCTGGAGTCCGGACAGGGTCACTGAAGCTTTCTTT. This encodes CAWSPDRVTEAFF.

This clone was detected once. The gene calls are TRBV27 and TRBJ2-1; 7 bases fit TRBD2. The germline V gene has CDR1 MNHEY and CDR2 SMNVEV (reference sequence). The CDR3 is made up of 16 amino acids. V was pared by 2 bases and J by 1 base, with 5 bases of the junction left unmatched. Written as DNA, the CDR3 is TGTGCCAGCAGTTTAAGGAGCGGGGCGTCCTACAATGAGCAGTTCTTC. It yields the protein CASSLRSGASYNEQFF.

This chain joins TRBV12-3 or TRBV12-4 and TRBJ1-6; TRBD1 might be the D (6 bases). This CDR3 has 13 amino acids. Trimming left V 6 bases short and J 7 bases short, with 10 bases between. This CDR3 reads CASSWQGNSPLHF. The CDR3 nucleotides read TGTGCCAGCAGCTGGCAGGGGAATTCACCCCTCCACTTT.

This clone has a single count. The rearrangement links TRBV12-5 to TRBJ1-1; 8 positions match TRBD1. Trimming removed 4 bases from V and 6 bases from J; junction bases left unmatched: 10. Germline CDR1 LGHNT, CDR2 FRNRAP. This CDR3 region has 15 residues. The CDR3 loop reads CASGSDRGPHAEAFF. CDR3 DNA sequence: TGTGCTAGTGGTTCAGACAGGGGCCCTCACGCTGAAGCTTTCTTT.

The chain couples TRBV7-6 to TRBJ1-3; TRBD1 might be the D (6 bases). Germline values: CDR1 SGHVS, CDR2 FNYEAQ. Trimming removed 1 base at V and 4 bases at J, with 11 bases between. The CDR3 extends over 15 amino acids. The DNA of the CDR3 is TGTGCCAGCAGCTTAGGCGGGGGCTCCGGAAACACCATATATTTT. Amino acids: CASSLGGGSGNTIYF.

The chain is built from TRBV19 and TRBJ1-4, with D tentatively TRBD1 (6 bases). The CDR3 is 17 residues long. V was pared by 7 bases and J by 8 bases, with 26 bases between. Germline CDR1 and CDR2: LNHDA and SQIVND (reference sequence). CDR3 in DNA: TGTGCCAGTAATCAACCCCCCCAAGGGGGTGGTAGAGAAAAACTGTTTTTT. Its translation: CASNQPPQGGGREKLFF.

The chain combines TRBV19 with TRBJ2-1, with TRBD2 identical over 9 bases. V shed 3 bases and J 5 bases; nucleotides not matched to a gene: 5. Per germline, CDR1 LNHDA and CDR2 SQIVND (reference sequence). The CDR3 sequence is 15 residues long. The CDR3 spells CASSMSGGLNNEQFF. The CDR3 nucleotides read TGTGCCAGTAGTATGAGCGGGGGGTTGAACAATGAGCAGTTCTTC.

This clone has a handful of counts. The chain couples TRBV14 to TRBJ1-2, with TRBD1 as a possible D gene (5 bases). Germline-derived CDR1 and CDR2 are SGHDN and FVKESK. The CDR3 has 15 amino acids. Trimming took off 0 bases at V and 3 bases at J, with 11 bases between the two ends. DNA of the CDR3: TGTGCCAGCAGCCAAGATCTTGCAGGGCACTATGGCTACACCTTC. It encodes CASSQDLAGHYGYTF.